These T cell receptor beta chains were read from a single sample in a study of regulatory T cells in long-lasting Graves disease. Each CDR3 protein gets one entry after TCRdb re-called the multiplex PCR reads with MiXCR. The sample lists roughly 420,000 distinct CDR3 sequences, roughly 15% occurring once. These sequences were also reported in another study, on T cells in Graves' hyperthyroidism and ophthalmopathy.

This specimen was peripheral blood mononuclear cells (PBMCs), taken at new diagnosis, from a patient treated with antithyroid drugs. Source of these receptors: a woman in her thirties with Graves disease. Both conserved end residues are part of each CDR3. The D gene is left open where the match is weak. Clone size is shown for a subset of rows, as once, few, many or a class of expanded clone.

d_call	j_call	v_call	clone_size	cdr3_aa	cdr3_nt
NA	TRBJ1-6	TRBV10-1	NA	CASSEGDRNSPLHF	TGCGCCAGCAGTGAAGGAGACAGAAATTCACCCCTCCACTTT
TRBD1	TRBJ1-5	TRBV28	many	CASSCSCSLGQAGQPQHF	TGTGCCAGCAGTTGCAGCTGTTCATTGGGACAGGCGGGGCAGCCCCAGCATTTT
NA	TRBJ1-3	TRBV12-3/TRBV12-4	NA	CASRSPGQHNSGNTIYF	TGTGCCAGCAGATCACCGGGACAACATAACTCTGGAAACACCATATATTTT
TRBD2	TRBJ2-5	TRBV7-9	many	CASSSSRGPSGDQETQYF	TGTGCCAGCAGCTCCTCCCGGGGACCTAGCGGGGATCAAGAGACCCAGTACTTC
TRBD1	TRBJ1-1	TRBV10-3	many	CAIRNTGGLSSEAFF	TGTGCCATCAGGAATACAGGGGGATTGTCATCTGAAGCTTTCTTT
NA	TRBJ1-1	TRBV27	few	CASSSGLKAFF	TGTGCCAGCAGTTCAGGACTTAAGGCTTTCTTT
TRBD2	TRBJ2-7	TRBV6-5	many	CASSYHPSGRDGVYEQYF	TGTGCCAGCAGTTACCATCCTAGCGGGAGAGACGGGGTCTACGAGCAGTACTTC
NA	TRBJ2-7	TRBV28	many	CASRETGPDYEQYF	TGTGCCAGCAGGGAGACAGGACCTGACTACGAGCAGTACTTC
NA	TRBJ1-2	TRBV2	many	CASSVSEGIYGYTF	TGTGCCAGCAGTGTCTCGGAGGGGATCTATGGCTACACCTTC
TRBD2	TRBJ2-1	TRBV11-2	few	CASSLEGSGEQFF	TGTGCCAGCAGCTTAGAGGGTAGCGGGGAGCAGTTCTTC
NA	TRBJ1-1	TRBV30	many	CAWSRVPEAFF	TGTGCCTGGAGTCGGGTTCCTGAAGCTTTCTTT
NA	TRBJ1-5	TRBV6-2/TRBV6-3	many	CASSKGGSNQPQHF	TGTGCCAGCAGTAAGGGGGGGAGCAATCAGCCCCAGCATTTT
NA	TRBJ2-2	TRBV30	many	CAIGSAGELFF	TGTGCCATTGGAAGCGCCGGGGAGCTGTTTTTT
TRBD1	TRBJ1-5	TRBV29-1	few	CSARLDRGPGQPQHF	TGCAGCGCCCGCCTGGACAGGGGGCCCGGGCAGCCCCAGCATTTT
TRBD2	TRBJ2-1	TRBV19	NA	CASSISGSSSYEQFF	TGTGCCAGTAGTATTAGCGGGAGTAGTTCGTATGAGCAGTTCTTC
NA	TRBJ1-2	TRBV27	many	CASSLRENYGYTF	TGTGCCAGCAGTTTACGAGAGAACTATGGCTACACCTTC
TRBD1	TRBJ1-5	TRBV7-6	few	CASSLGGDRRNQPQHF	TGTGCCAGCAGCTTAGGGGGGGACAGGAGAAATCAGCCCCAGCATTTT
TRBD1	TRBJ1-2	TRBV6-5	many	CASSYLGQGDGYTF	TGTGCCAGCAGTTACTTAGGACAGGGCGATGGCTACACCTTC
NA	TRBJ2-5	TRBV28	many	CASSYVGEETQYF	TGTGCCAGCAGTTACGTGGGGGAGGAGACCCAGTACTTC
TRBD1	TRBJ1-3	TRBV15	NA	CATSRQTGASGNTIYF	TGTGCCACCAGCAGACAAACAGGGGCCTCTGGAAACACCATATATTTT
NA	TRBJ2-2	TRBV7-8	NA	CASSLENPGELFF	TGTGCCAGCAGCTTAGAGAACCCCGGGGAGCTGTTTTTT
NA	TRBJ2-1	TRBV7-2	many	CASTPDPGAEQFF	TGTGCCAGCACGCCCGATCCCGGGGCCGAGCAGTTCTTC
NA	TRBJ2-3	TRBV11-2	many	CASSFETDLRDTQYF	TGTGCCAGCAGCTTCGAGACTGACCTCCGAGATACGCAGTATTTT
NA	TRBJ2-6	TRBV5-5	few	CASGYSAGANVLTF	TGTGCCAGCGGGTACTCGGCTGGGGCCAACGTCCTGACTTTC
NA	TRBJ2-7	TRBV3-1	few	CASSQEYGSGTRSYEQYF	TGTGCCAGCAGCCAAGAATATGGGAGCGGAACCCGCTCCTACGAGCAGTACTTC
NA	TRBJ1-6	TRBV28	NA	CASSLAGLYSPLHF	TGTGCCAGCAGTTTAGCTGGACTATATTCACCCCTCCACTTT
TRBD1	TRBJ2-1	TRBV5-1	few	CASSGDRAEQFF	TGCGCCAGCAGCGGCGACAGGGCCGAGCAGTTCTTC
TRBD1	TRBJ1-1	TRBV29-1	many	CRALGDRGRGTEAFF	TGCAGAGCTTTAGGGGACAGGGGTCGCGGCACTGAAGCTTTCTTT
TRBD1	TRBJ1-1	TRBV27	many	CASKNRGMNTEAFF	TGTGCCAGCAAGAACAGGGGGATGAACACTGAAGCTTTCTTT
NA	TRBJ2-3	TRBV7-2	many	CASSLTITSPDTQYF	TGTGCCAGCAGCTTAACTATAACCAGCCCAGATACGCAGTATTTT
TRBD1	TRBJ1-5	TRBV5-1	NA	CASSGWGQGSQPQHF	TGCGCCAGCAGCGGTTGGGGACAGGGGTCTCAGCCCCAGCATTTT
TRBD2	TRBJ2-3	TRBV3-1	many	CASSQTGLGATDTQYF	TGTGCCAGCAGCCAAACGGGACTAGGAGCGACAGATACGCAGTATTTT
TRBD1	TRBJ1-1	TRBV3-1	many	CASSPLGTGGEDTEAFF	TGTGCCAGCAGCCCACTCGGGACAGGGGGCGAGGACACTGAAGCTTTCTTT
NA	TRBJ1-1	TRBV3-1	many	CASSLDASNTEAFF	TGTGCCAGCAGCCTGGACGCCTCAAACACTGAAGCTTTCTTT
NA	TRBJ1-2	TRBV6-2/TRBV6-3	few	CASSPREVNYGYTF	TGTGCCAGCAGCCCCAGGGAGGTAAACTATGGCTACACCTTC
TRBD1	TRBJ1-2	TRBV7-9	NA	CASSRQTKPIRDSIF	TGTGCCAGCAGCCGTCAGACTAAACCGATACGGGACAGTATCTTC
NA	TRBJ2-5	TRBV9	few	CASSARGGSETQYF	TGTGCCAGCAGCGCGAGGGGGGGCTCAGAGACCCAGTACTTC
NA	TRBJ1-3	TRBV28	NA	CASYRKRGAGNTIYF	TGTGCCAGCTACAGGAAAAGGGGGGCTGGAAACACCATATATTTT
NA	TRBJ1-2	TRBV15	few	CATSRAATAYTF	TGTGCCACCAGCAGAGCGGCGACAGCCTACACCTTC
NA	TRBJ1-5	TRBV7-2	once	CASSPRGVSNQPQHF	TGTGCCAGCAGCCCACGGGGGGTGAGCAATCAGCCCCAGCATTTT
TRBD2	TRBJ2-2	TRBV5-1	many	CASTKEVAGVTGELFF	TGCGCCAGCACCAAGGAGGTAGCGGGAGTAACCGGGGAGCTGTTTTTT
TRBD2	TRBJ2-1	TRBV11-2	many	CASSVLAAYNEQFF	TGTGCCAGCAGCGTTCTAGCGGCATACAATGAGCAGTTCTTC
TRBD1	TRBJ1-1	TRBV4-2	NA	CASSQGDRGLDTEAFF	TGTGCCAGCAGCCAGGGGGACAGGGGGCTAGACACTGAAGCTTTCTTT
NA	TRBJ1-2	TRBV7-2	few	CASSPPGYGYTF	TGTGCCAGCAGCCCCCCCGGCTATGGCTACACCTTC
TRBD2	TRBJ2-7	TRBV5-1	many	CASSQSGSPVYEQYF	TGCGCCAGCAGCCAGAGCGGGAGCCCCGTTTACGAGCAGTACTTC
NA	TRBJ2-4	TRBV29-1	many	CSVEGGLGSGPFANIQYF	TGCAGCGTTGAAGGGGGTTTGGGTTCGGGGCCTTTCGCAAACATTCAGTACTTC
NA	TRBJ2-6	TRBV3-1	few	CASSQPRGSGANVLTF	TGTGCCAGCAGCCAACCCCGGGGCTCTGGGGCCAACGTCCTGACTTTC
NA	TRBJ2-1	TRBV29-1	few	CSVAPSGDEQFF	TGCAGCGTGGCGCCCAGTGGCGATGAGCAGTTCTTC
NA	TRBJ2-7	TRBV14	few	CASSGTETDSYEQYF	TGTGCCAGCAGCGGTACAGAAACCGACTCCTACGAGCAGTACTTC
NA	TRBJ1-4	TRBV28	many	CASSFSTVYRRQEKLFF	TGTGCCAGCAGTTTTTCCACCGTCTACAGAAGACAGGAAAAACTGTTTTTT
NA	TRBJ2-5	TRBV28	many	CASSFRDSRTQYF	TGTGCCAGCAGTTTTAGGGACTCGAGGACCCAGTACTTC
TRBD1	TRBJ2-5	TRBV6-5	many	CASSYLYRDREETQYF	TGTGCCAGCAGTTACCTGTACCGGGACAGAGAAGAGACCCAGTACTTC
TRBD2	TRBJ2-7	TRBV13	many	CASSSGLAVSYEQYF	TGTGCCAGCAGCTCGGGACTAGCGGTCTCCTACGAGCAGTACTTC